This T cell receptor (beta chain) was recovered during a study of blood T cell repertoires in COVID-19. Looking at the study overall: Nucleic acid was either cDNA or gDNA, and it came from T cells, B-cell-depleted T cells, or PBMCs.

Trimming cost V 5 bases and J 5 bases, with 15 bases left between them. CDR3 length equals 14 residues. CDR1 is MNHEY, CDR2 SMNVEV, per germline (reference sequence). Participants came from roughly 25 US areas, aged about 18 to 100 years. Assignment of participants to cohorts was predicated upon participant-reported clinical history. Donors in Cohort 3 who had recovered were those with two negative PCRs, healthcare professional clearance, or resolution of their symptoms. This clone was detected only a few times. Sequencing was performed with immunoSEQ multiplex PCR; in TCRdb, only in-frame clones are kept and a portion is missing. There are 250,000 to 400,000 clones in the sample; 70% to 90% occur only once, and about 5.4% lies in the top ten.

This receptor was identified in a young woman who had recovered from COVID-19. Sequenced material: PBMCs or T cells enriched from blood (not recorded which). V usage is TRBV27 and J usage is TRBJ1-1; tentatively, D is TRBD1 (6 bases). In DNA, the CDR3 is TGTGCCAGCAGTCTAAATCCAGGGGTTACTGAAGCTTTCTTT. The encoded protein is CASSLNPGVTEAFF.